This section outlines one T cell receptor (beta chain) sequence together with its context. The method was immunoSEQ multiplex PCR; TCRdb's version includes in-frame clones alone and lacks a portion of them. The sample consists of some 54,000 clones, around 94% of them appearing once. This specimen belongs to a study of T cell changes during pregnancy in multiple sclerosis. This CDR3 region has 16 residues. V lost 2 bases, J lost 0 bases, and 2 bases stayed unmatched. Germline V gene data show CDR1 as LGHNA and CDR2 as YSLEER. The clonotype originates from a female donor with multiple sclerosis, enrolled in a pregnancy study. The material sequenced was CD8+ T cells from peripheral blood mononuclear cells, taken in the third trimester of pregnancy. This sequence joins TRBV4-3 and TRBJ2-2; TRBD2 aligns across 8 bases. CDR3 residues: CASSQYSGANTGELFF. In DNA, the CDR3 is TGCGCCAGCAGCCAATATAGCGGGGCGAACACCGGGGAGCTGTTTTTT.